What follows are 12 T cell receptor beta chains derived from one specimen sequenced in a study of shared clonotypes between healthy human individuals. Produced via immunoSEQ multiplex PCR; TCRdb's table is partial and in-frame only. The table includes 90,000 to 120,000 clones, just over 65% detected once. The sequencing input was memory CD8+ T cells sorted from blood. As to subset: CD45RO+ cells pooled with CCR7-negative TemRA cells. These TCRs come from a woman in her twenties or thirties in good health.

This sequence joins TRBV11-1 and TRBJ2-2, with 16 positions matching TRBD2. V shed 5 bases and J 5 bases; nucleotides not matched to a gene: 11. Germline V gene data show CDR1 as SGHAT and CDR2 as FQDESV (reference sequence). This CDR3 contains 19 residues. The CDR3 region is CASSPGLAGGPALTGELFF. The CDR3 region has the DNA TGTGCCAGCAGCCCGGGACTAGCGGGAGGGCCGGCATTGACCGGGGAGCTGTTTTTT.

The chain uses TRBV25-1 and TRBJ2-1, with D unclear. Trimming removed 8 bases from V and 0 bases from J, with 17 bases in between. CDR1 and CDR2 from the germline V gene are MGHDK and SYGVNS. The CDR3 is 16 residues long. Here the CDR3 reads CASRDPGGSSYNEQFF. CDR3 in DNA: TGTGCCAGCCGAGACCCTGGCGGCAGCTCCTACAATGAGCAGTTCTTC.

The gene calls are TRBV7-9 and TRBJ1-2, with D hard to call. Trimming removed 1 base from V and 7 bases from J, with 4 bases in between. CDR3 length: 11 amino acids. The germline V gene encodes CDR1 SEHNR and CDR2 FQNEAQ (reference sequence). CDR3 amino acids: CASSLVGGYTF. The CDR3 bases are TGTGCCAGCAGCTTAGTCGGTGGCTACACCTTC.

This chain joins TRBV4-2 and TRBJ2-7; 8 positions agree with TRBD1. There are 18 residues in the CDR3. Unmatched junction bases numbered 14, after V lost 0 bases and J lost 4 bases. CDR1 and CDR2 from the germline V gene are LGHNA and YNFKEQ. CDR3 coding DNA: TGTGCCAGCAGCCAAGACTTCCTTAGGACAGGGACTTTGTACGAGCAGTACTTC. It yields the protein CASSQDFLRTGTLYEQYF.

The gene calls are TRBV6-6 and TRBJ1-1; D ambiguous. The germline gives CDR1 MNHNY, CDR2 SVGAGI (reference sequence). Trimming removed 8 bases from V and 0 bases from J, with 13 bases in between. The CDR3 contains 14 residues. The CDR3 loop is CASSVGSMNTEAFF. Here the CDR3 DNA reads TGTGCCAGCTCGGTGGGCAGTATGAACACTGAAGCTTTCTTT.

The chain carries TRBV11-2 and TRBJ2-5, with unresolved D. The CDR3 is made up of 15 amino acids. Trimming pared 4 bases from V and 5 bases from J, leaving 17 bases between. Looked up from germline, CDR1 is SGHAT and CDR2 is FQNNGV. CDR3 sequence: CASSWYPNPPETQYF. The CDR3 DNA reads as TGTGCCAGCAGCTGGTACCCTAACCCCCCGGAGACCCAGTACTTC.

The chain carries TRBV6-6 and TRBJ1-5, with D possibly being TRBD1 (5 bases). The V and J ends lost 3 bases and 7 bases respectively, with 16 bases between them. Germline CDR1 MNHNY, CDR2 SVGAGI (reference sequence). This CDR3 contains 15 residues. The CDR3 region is CASSYRGTQRQPQHF. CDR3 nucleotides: TGTGCCAGCAGTTATCGGGGGACTCAACGGCAGCCCCAGCATTTT.

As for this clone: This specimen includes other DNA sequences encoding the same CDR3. The chain's CDR3 is CASGDRGNYGYTF. In DNA, the CDR3 is TGTGCCAGCGGGGACAGGGGAAACTATGGCTACACCTTC. The rearrangement joins TRBV6-5 to TRBJ1-2; 10 nucleotides align to TRBD1. The V gene's germline CDR1 is MNHEY and CDR2 SVGAGI. The CDR3 has 13 residues. The V segment lost 8 bases and the J segment 2 bases; nucleotides outside the gene matches: 2.

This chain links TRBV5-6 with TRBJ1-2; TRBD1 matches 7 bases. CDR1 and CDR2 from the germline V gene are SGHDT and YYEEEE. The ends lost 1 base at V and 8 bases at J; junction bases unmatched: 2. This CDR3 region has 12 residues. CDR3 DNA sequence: TGTGCCAGCAGCTTGCAGGGGGACGGCTACACCTTC. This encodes CASSLQGDGYTF.

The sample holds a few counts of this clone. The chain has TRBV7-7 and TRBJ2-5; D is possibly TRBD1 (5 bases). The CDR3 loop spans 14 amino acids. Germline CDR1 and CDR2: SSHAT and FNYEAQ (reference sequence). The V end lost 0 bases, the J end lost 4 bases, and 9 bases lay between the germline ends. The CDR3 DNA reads TGTGCCAGCAGCTTAGCCCCGACAGTAGAGACCCAGTACTTC. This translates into CASSLAPTVETQYF.

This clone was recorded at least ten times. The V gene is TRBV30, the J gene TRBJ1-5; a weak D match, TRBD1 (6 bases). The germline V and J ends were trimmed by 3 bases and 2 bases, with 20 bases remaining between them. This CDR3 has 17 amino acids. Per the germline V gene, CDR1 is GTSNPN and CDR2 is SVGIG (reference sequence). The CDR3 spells CAWRGGPPSLGNQPQHF. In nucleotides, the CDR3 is TGTGCCTGGAGGGGGGGGCCTCCCTCCCTAGGCAATCAGCCCCAGCATTTT.

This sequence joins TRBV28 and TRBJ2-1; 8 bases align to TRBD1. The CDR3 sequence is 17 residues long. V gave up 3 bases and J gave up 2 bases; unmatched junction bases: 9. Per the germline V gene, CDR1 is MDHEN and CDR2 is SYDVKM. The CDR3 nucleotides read TGTGCCAGCAGTTTTTCCATCACGGACAGGGCCTACAATGAGCAGTTCTTC. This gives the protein CASSFSITDRAYNEQFF. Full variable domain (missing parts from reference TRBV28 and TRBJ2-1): DVKVTQSSRYLVKRTGEKVFLECVQDMDHENMFWYRQDPGLGLRLIYFSYDVKMKEKGDIPEGYSVSREKKERFSLILESASTNQTSMYLCASSFSITDRAYNEQFFGPGTRLTVL.